The present T cell receptor (beta chain) was sequenced within a study of blood T cell repertoires in COVID-19. Background on the study: The study drew acute and convalescent COVID-19 samples from the United States, Italy and Spain. The analysed material was cDNA or gDNA that came from T cells, B-cell-depleted T cells, or PBMCs.

This CDR3 is 16 amino acids long. Germline V lookup: CDR1 LGHNT, CDR2 FRNRAP. The ends lost 6 bases at V and 5 bases at J; junction bases unmatched: 13. Original data processing: Amplification from reference gene primers served as the basis for estimated nucleated cell counts. Using immunoSEQ multiplex PCR, the repertoire was profiled, and TCRdb retains in-frame clones only, with some absent. V, J and clone size are taken as reported in that table, and D and trimming were inferred from the DNA itself. The profile shows approximately 65,000 clones, about 82% of them singletons. This sequence joins TRBV12-5 and TRBJ1-3; 7 bases are shared with TRBD1. The source material was peripheral blood. This TCR came from a middle-aged man with acute or convalescent COVID-19. DNA of the CDR3: TGTGCTAGTGGCACCGTCCGACAGGGCAAAAGAAACACCATATATTTT. It is translated as CASGTVRQGKRNTIYF.